The 31 T cell receptor beta chains given below trace back to one sample, sequenced in a study of blood T cell repertoires in COVID-19. The data were produced by immunoSEQ multiplex PCR, yet TCRdb's version contains in-frame clones alone and is incomplete. The sample yields 35,000 to 45,000 clones, about 82% seen once. The source material was peripheral blood. All receptors derive from a human donor in a cohort sampled during active COVID-19.

The chain joins TRBV2 to TRBJ2-7; 7 positions agree with TRBD1. Per the germline V gene, CDR1 is SNHLY and CDR2 is FYNNEI. The CDR3 has 13 residues. The V gene end was trimmed by 6 bases and the J gene end by 6 bases; junction bases not matched to a gene: 8. CDR3 sequence reads: CASSEIRQGEQYF. The CDR3 DNA reads as TGTGCCAGCAGCGAAATAAGACAGGGCGAGCAGTACTTC.

Regarding this clone: One end of the junction fails to match germline, which may point to a read error. The chain employs TRBV7-7 and TRBJ2-7; 7 bases map to TRBD1. The V gene's germline CDR1 is SSHAT and CDR2 FNYEAQ (reference sequence). The CDR3 length is 14 residues. The CDR3 is CASSSGTDSYEQYF. The CDR3 bases are TGTGCTAGCAGCTCTGGGACAGACTCCTACGAGCAGTACTTC.

The chain employs TRBV11-3 and TRBJ1-6, with TRBD1 matching over 9 bases. Trimming removed 8 bases from V and 3 bases from J; junction bases left unmatched: 8. Germline V gene data show CDR1 as SGHNT and CDR2 as YENEEA. This CDR3 contains 16 residues. In DNA form, the CDR3 reads TGTGCCAGCTACAACAGGGGGCACCTCTATAATTCACCCCTCCACTTT. Translated, it gives CASYNRGHLYNSPLHF.

This chain joins TRBV11-3 and TRBJ2-7; D gene unclear. From germline, CDR1 is SGHNT and CDR2 YENEEA. The CDR3 extends over 12 amino acids. With 1 base removed from V and 5 bases from J, the gap between germline ends came to 6 bases. The CDR3 DNA reads as TGTGCCAGCAGCTTAGGAATAGACGAGCAGTACTTC. Encoded protein: CASSLGIDEQYF.

This chain uses TRBV18 with TRBJ2-3; no clear D. Germline CDR1 is KGHSH and CDR2 is LQKENI. This CDR3 contains 14 residues. V lost 2 bases and J lost 4, with 10 bases in between. CDR3 residues: CASSPEADPDTQYF. The CDR3 bases are TGTGCCAGCTCACCAGAGGCTGACCCAGATACGCAGTATTTT.

This chain links TRBV27 with TRBJ1-5, with D maybe TRBD1 (6 bases). Germline lookup yields CDR1 MNHEY and CDR2 SMNVEV (reference sequence). Trimming took 2 bases from V and 6 from J, leaving 8 bases between them. The CDR3 consists of 13 residues. The CDR3 loop reads CASSLVGAQPQHF. The CDR3 region has the DNA TGTGCCAGCAGTTTAGTGGGGGCTCAGCCCCAGCATTTT.

The genes are TRBV4-1 and TRBJ2-3, with a weak D call TRBD1 (5 bases). The V gene's germline CDR1 is MGHRA and CDR2 YSYEKL. Trimming took 0 bases from V and 3 from J, leaving 16 bases between them. The CDR3 runs to 17 residues. The CDR3: CASSQDQQLRVTDTQYF. The CDR3 bases are TGCGCCAGCAGCCAAGATCAACAACTCAGGGTTACAGATACGCAGTATTTT.

The rearrangement uses TRBV7-3 and TRBJ2-5; 11 nucleotides align to TRBD2. The germline V gene has CDR1 SGHTA and CDR2 FQGTGA. The ends lost 1 base at V and 3 bases at J; junction bases unmatched: 7. CDR3 length: 17 amino acids. The DNA for the CDR3 is TGTGCCAGCAGCTTAAATCGGCTAGCGGGGGGCAAAGAGACCCAGTACTTC. It codes for CASSLNRLAGGKETQYF.

The gene calls are TRBV28 and TRBJ2-4; D uncertain. The CDR3 is 13 amino acids. Germline V lookup: CDR1 MDHEN, CDR2 SYDVKM. The germline V and J ends were trimmed by 4 bases and 8 bases, with 12 bases remaining between them. CDR3 DNA sequence: TGTGCCAGCAGTTACCTCGCGGAGTACATTCAGTACTTC. As protein: CASSYLAEYIQYF.

J is TRBJ1-5 and V is TRBV10-3, with TRBD1 as a possible D gene (5 bases). This CDR3 region has 17 residues. Germline V lookup: CDR1 ENHRY, CDR2 SYGVKD. V lost 2 bases to trimming and J lost 4 bases, with 18 bases between them. The CDR3 bases are TGTGCCATCAGTGAGGCCCCCCTGACAGATCCAAATCAGCCCCAGCATTTT. The encoded protein is CAISEAPLTDPNQPQHF.

V and J are TRBV5-6 and TRBJ1-2; D may be TRBD1 (6 bases). The CDR3 sequence is 14 residues long. Germline CDR1 and CDR2: SGHDT and YYEEEE. Deletions cut 4 bases from V and 6 bases from J, with 16 bases between. The CDR3 protein is CASSPVWGGHGYTF. The CDR3 DNA sequence: TGTGCCAGCAGCCCGGTATGGGGGGGCCATGGCTACACCTTC.

The chain couples TRBV11-2 to TRBJ2-2, with 9 bases fitting TRBD1. From germline, CDR1 is SGHAT and CDR2 FQNNGV. This CDR3 has 16 residues. Unmatched junction bases numbered 9, after V lost 7 bases and J lost 3 bases. CDR3 nucleotides: TGTGCCAGCACCCTACGGACAGGGGCATACACCGGGGAGCTGTTTTTT. Its protein is CASTLRTGAYTGELFF.

CDR3 nucleotide sequence: TGTGCCAGCAGTCGGGATATGCTAGCCAAAAACATTCAGTACTTC. Its translation: CASSRDMLAKNIQYF. The chain links TRBV6-2 or TRBV6-3 to TRBJ2-4; maybe TRBD2 (5 bases). The CDR3 has 15 amino acids. From germline, CDR1 is MNHEY and CDR2 SVGEGT. Trimming took off 5 bases at V and 0 bases at J, with 11 bases between the two ends.

This chain connects TRBV29-1 to TRBJ2-7; 9 bases align to TRBD1. J lost 2 bases, V lost 5 bases, and 10 bases had no gene match. The germline V gene has CDR1 SQVTM and CDR2 ANQGSEA. The CDR3 contains 15 residues. CDR3 sequence reads: CSVLEPGQGPYEQYF. The CDR3 coding sequence is TGCAGCGTTTTGGAGCCGGGACAGGGCCCCTACGAGCAGTACTTC.

J is TRBJ2-5 and V is TRBV20-1; 11 nucleotides line up with TRBD1. J gave up 4 bases and V 6 bases, and 7 bases lay outside the gene matches. Germline CDR1 DFQATT, CDR2 SNEGSKA (reference sequence). There are 14 residues in the CDR3. The CDR3 bases are TGCAGTGCGAGTGGACAGGGGGCTCGAGAGACCCAGTACTTC. This encodes CSASGQGARETQYF.

The chain joins TRBV5-4 to TRBJ2-3; 9 nucleotides align to TRBD2. V lost 5 bases and J lost 7; bases outside the gene matches: 14. The CDR3 is 16 amino acids. Germline assignment: CDR1 SGHNT and CDR2 YYREEE (reference sequence). The CDR3 nucleotides read TGTGCCAGCAGTACTCCAACGACTAGCGGTGAGAATACGCAGTATTTT. Encoded protein: CASSTPTTSGENTQYF.

The CDR3 DNA is TGTGCCAGCAGCAAAGACAGCCCCGGGGACAGTCTTCAAATCGCGAACACCGGGGAGCTGTTTTTT. Protein: CASSKDSPGDSLQIANTGELFF. The genes are TRBV21-1 and TRBJ2-2; TRBD1 is the table's D call and was not checked against the DNA. TRBV21-1 is a pseudogene locus. CDR3 size: 22 residues.

This chain connects TRBV18 to TRBJ1-1; no reliable D call. Trimming shortened V by 5 bases and J by 1 base, and 8 bases separated the two germline ends. The germline V gene has CDR1 KGHSH and CDR2 LQKENI. CDR3 length equals 13 residues. Here the CDR3 reads CASSVQTNTEAFF. CDR3 DNA: TGTGCCAGCTCAGTACAGACGAACACTGAAGCTTTCTTT.

This chain joins TRBV6-2 or TRBV6-3 and TRBJ1-5; TRBD1 matches at 10 bases. This CDR3 has 16 residues. Germline assignment: CDR1 MNHEY and CDR2 SVGEGT. The trim removed 2 bases at V and 6 bases at J, leaving 7 bases unmatched. In DNA form, the CDR3 reads TGTGCCAGCAGTTACAGTTTGGGACAGGGGTTTCAGCCCCAGCATTTT. Encoded protein: CASSYSLGQGFQPQHF.

This clone was observed once. The J gene is TRBJ2-5, the V gene TRBV5-4; D possibly corresponds to TRBD2 (7 bases). Per the germline V gene, CDR1 is SGHNT and CDR2 is YYREEE (reference sequence). This CDR3 contains 15 residues. Trimming cost V 2 bases and J 2 bases, with 13 bases left between them. The CDR3 is CASSFQGRGQETQYF. CDR3 in DNA: TGTGCCAGCAGCTTCCAGGGGAGGGGGCAAGAGACCCAGTACTTC.

The CDR3 region is CATRGNEKLFF. As DNA, the CDR3 is TGTGCCACCAGGGGGAATGAAAAACTGTTTTTT. The chain couples TRBV19 to TRBJ1-4; TRBD1 aligns across 7 bases. In germline, CDR1 is LNHDA, CDR2 SQIVND (reference sequence). CDR3 length equals 11 residues. With V trimmed by 10 bases and J by 5 bases, 1 base remained unmatched.

V and J are TRBV11-3 and TRBJ1-2; 7 bases line up with TRBD1. Germline CDR1 and CDR2: SGHNT and YENEEA. The CDR3 totals 13 residues. V lost 5 bases and J lost 8; bases outside the gene matches: 8. CDR3 DNA: TGTGCCAGCAGCCCAGACAGGGTGAAGGGCTACACCTTC. Its translation: CASSPDRVKGYTF.

This chain links TRBV29-1 with TRBJ2-3; TRBD1 is a possible D gene (6 bases). Looked up from germline, CDR1 is SQVTM and CDR2 is ANQGSEA. This CDR3 spans 14 amino acids. The V end was cut by 5 bases, the J end by 2 bases, with 14 bases between. The CDR3 protein is CSVKQGSNTDTQYF. CDR3 bases: TGCAGCGTTAAACAGGGCTCCAACACAGATACGCAGTATTTT.

This clone was recorded only once. V is TRBV7-6 and J is TRBJ1-3, with 9 bases aligning to TRBD1. Germline V lookup: CDR1 SGHVS, CDR2 FNYEAQ. The CDR3 loop spans 16 amino acids. The junction had 5 bases not matched to a gene; V was cut back by 2 bases and J by 3 bases. The CDR3 nucleotides are TGTGCCAGCAGCTTACAGACAGGGGGATTTGGAAACACCATATATTTT. This gives the protein CASSLQTGGFGNTIYF.

This clone was seen only once. CDR3 residues: CASSRDRGSSGANVLTF. DNA of the CDR3: TGTGCCAGCAGTCGGGACAGGGGTTCCTCTGGGGCCAACGTCCTGACTTTC. The chain joins TRBV27 to TRBJ2-6; 10 bases are a match to TRBD1. The germline V gene encodes CDR1 MNHEY and CDR2 SMNVEV (reference sequence). The CDR3 spans 17 residues. The V and J ends lost 5 bases and 0 bases, in that order; junction bases with no gene match: 4.

In its sample, this clone was seen once. This sample also contains other DNA sequences that code for the same CDR3. The CDR3 sequence: CASSLEAGGHGDTQYF. The DNA of the CDR3 is TGTGCCAGCAGCTTGGAAGCGGGGGGGCACGGGGATACGCAGTATTTT. The chain carries TRBV7-9 and TRBJ2-3; 10 bases agree with TRBD2. The CDR3 is 16 amino acids. V trimming: 3 bases; J trimming: 6 bases; junction bases outside the gene matches: 9. Germline-derived CDR1 and CDR2 are SEHNR and FQNEAQ (reference sequence).

The chain carries TRBV27 and TRBJ2-5, with 9 bases lining up with TRBD2. J gave up 5 bases and V 2 bases, and 9 bases lay outside the gene matches. Germline V gives CDR1 MNHEY, CDR2 SMNVEV (reference sequence). This CDR3 contains 16 residues. The CDR3 region is CASSLGWRGGRETQYF. The DNA for the CDR3 is TGTGCCAGCAGTTTAGGTTGGCGGGGGGGCAGGGAGACCCAGTACTTC.

The chain recombines TRBV6-4 with TRBJ1-1; D not resolved. The CDR3 covers 14 residues. In germline, CDR1 is MRHNA, CDR2 SNTAGT. With 5 bases removed from V and 6 bases from J, the gap between germline ends came to 16 bases. The CDR3 nucleotides are TGTGCCAGCAGTCCCCTATCTTCGTCGCCTGAAGCTTTCTTT. Translated: CASSPLSSSPEAFF.

This chain uses TRBV7-2 with TRBJ1-6; TRBD1 aligns across 9 bases. The CDR3 is 14 amino acids. Unmatched junction bases numbered 1, after V lost 2 bases and J lost 8 bases. Germline CDR1 is SGHTA and CDR2 is FQGNSA. The CDR3 is CASSLRTGDSPLHF. DNA for the CDR3: TGTGCCAGCAGCTTAAGGACAGGGGATTCACCCCTCCACTTT.

The rearrangement joins TRBV9 to TRBJ2-1; a possible D gene is TRBD1 (6 bases). V lost 0 bases, J lost 9 bases, and 7 bases lay in between. CDR3 length equals 12 residues. Per germline, CDR1 SGDLS and CDR2 YYNGEE. DNA of the CDR3: TGTGCCAGCAGCGTAGGCAGGGGTGAGCAGTTCTTC. This codes for CASSVGRGEQFF.

The V call is TRBV14, the J call TRBJ2-3; D may be TRBD2 (6 bases). V was cut by 4 bases and J by 0 bases, with 8 bases left in between. This CDR3 spans 14 amino acids. Germline V gene sequence: CDR1 SGHDN, CDR2 FVKESK. The chain's CDR3 is CASSPGLSTDTQYF. The DNA of the CDR3 is TGTGCCAGCAGCCCGGGACTTAGCACAGATACGCAGTATTTT.